The 30 T cell receptor beta chains below all came from one sample that was sequenced in a study of T cells after yellow fever vaccination. From the 5' RACE reads, TCRdb called clonotypes with MiXCR, one entry per CDR3 protein. The sample includes a few hundred thousand distinct CDR3 sequences, 7.5% to 9% of them seen just once. Material: CD4+ T cells sorted from PBMCs, obtained 5 days after the yellow fever booster vaccination. Receptors originate from a man aged 18 to 30 who received the YFV17D yellow fever vaccine.

CDR3 nucleotide sequence: TGTGCCAGCAGTTGGACCCCCACAGCGTCCCAGCATTTT. Translation: CASSWTPTASQHF. This chain links TRBV28 with TRBJ1-5, with D unresolved. The V end lost 4 bases, the J end lost 11 bases, and 15 bases lay between the germline ends. The CDR3 runs to 13 residues. Germline CDR1 and CDR2: MDHEN and SYDVKM.

This clonotype was counted between two and nine times. The V gene is TRBV9, the J gene TRBJ2-5; D not certain. V was cut by 3 bases and J by 3 bases, with 18 bases left in between. Germline V gene sequence: CDR1 SGDLS, CDR2 YYNGEE. This CDR3 comprises 16 residues. As DNA, the CDR3 is TGTGCCAGCAGCGGTCGCTTAGGGCTTTTGGAAGAGACCCAGTACTTC. This encodes CASSGRLGLLEETQYF. Complete variable domain (other parts from reference TRBV9 and TRBJ2-5): DSGVTQTPKHLITATGQRVTLRCSPRSGDLSVYWYQQSLDQGLQFLIQYYNGEERAKGNILERFSAQQFPDLHSELNLSSLELGDSALYFCASSGRLGLLEETQYFGPGTRLLVL.

This clonotype was counted a few times. This chain joins TRBV5-1 and TRBJ1-4; weak D call: TRBD1 (5 bases). Between the trimmed V and J ends, which lost 7 bases and 2 bases, there was a span of 12 bases. CDR1 and CDR2 (germline): SGHRS, YFSETQ. There are 14 residues in the CDR3. The CDR3 reads CASRQDITNEKLFF. The CDR3 nucleotides are TGCGCCAGCCGCCAGGACATCACTAATGAAAAACTGTTTTTT.

This clonotype was detected only a few times. The V gene is TRBV10-3, the J gene TRBJ2-3; 8 bases map to TRBD2. Unmatched junction bases numbered 16, after V lost 11 bases and J lost 6 bases. CDR3 size: 15 residues. CDR1 ENHRY and CDR2 SYGVKD come from the germline V gene. The CDR3 coding sequence is TGTGCCGTCGCAGCCGGAGCGGGGGCATGGGATACGCAGTATTTT. This sequence encodes CAVAAGAGAWDTQYF.

This clonotype was picked up a small number of times. J is TRBJ1-2 and V is TRBV24-1; TRBD1 matches 7 bases. The germline CDR1 and CDR2 sequences are KGHDR and SFDVKD. The CDR3 is made up of 15 amino acids. Germline trimming cut 0 bases from V and 5 bases from J; bases unmatched to any gene: 5. CDR3 residues: CATSDLQGEGYGYTF. The CDR3 DNA reads TGTGCCACCAGTGATTTGCAGGGGGAAGGGTATGGCTACACCTTC.

This clonotype appeared a few times. An end of the junction does not agree with germline; a read error may underlie this. This chain links TRBV4-2 with TRBJ2-4; D gene ambiguous. This CDR3 comprises 13 residues. Germline loops: CDR1 LGHNA, CDR2 YNFKEQ. The CDR3 DNA reads TGTGCCAGCAGCCAAGATCTGGACCGGAAAACCCACTTC. Its translation: CASSQDLDRKTHF.

The chain is built from TRBV7-8 and TRBJ1-4; D is ambiguous. Germline CDR1 SGHVS, CDR2 FQNEAQ. Trimming left V 6 bases short and J 6 bases short, with 8 bases between. The CDR3 loop spans 12 amino acids. CDR3 nucleotides: TGTGCCAGCAGTGGATATCATGAAAAACTGTTTTTT. The encoded protein is CASSGYHEKLFF.

This clonotype was seen only a few times. This chain connects TRBV28 to TRBJ1-5; the D gene is possibly TRBD1 (5 bases). CDR3 length equals 14 residues. The V gene lost 6 bases and the J gene lost 6 bases, with 15 bases spanning the gap. The germline V gene encodes CDR1 MDHEN and CDR2 SYDVKM. The CDR3 region has the DNA TGTGCCAGCAGCCTAGGGGCCTCCGCTCAGCCCCAGCATTTT. Translating it yields CASSLGASAQPQHF.

The CDR3 DNA sequence: TGTGCCAGCAGCTTCCAGCCGTCGGGGAACACCGGGGAGCTGTTTTTT. As protein: CASSFQPSGNTGELFF. V gene TRBV7-2 combines with J gene TRBJ2-2; no clear D gene. The V end was cut by 3 bases, the J end by 1 base, with 12 bases between. CDR1 is SGHTA, CDR2 FQGNSA, per germline. This CDR3 spans 16 amino acids.

This clonotype was counted between two and nine times. The gene calls are TRBV12-3 or TRBV12-4 and TRBJ1-2; TRBD1 matches at 10 bases. CDR3 length equals 14 residues. The J segment lost 3 bases and the V segment lost 6 bases, leaving 4 bases of the junction unmatched. For the CDR3, the DNA is TGTGCCAGCAGAGGACAGGGGGATTACTATGGCTACACCTTC. It encodes CASRGQGDYYGYTF.

This clonotype was recorded a few times. The V gene is TRBV5-1, the J gene TRBJ2-4, with D unresolved. This CDR3 is built from 14 residues. The germline V and J ends were trimmed by 0 bases and 7 bases, with 11 bases remaining between them. The V gene's germline CDR1 is SGHRS and CDR2 YFSETQ. CDR3 in DNA: TGCGCCAGCAGCTTGGGGTCAGGCAGGAACATTCAGTACTTC. This sequence encodes CASSLGSGRNIQYF.

This chain links TRBV7-2 with TRBJ2-5; D unclear. CDR3 size: 13 residues. Germline assignment: CDR1 SGHTA and CDR2 FQGNSA. V shed 2 bases and J shed 4 bases, with 8 bases lying between them. The CDR3 sequence: CASSLRHSETQYF. For the CDR3, the DNA is TGTGCCAGCAGCTTAAGGCATTCAGAGACCCAGTACTTC.

This clonotype was counted between two and nine times. The genes are TRBV28 and TRBJ2-7; D uncertain. This CDR3 spans 13 amino acids. The V and J ends lost 10 bases and 0 bases respectively, with 13 bases between them. CDR1 and CDR2 (germline): MDHEN, SYDVKM. The CDR3 reads CATKPPVSYEQYV. CDR3 DNA: TGTGCCACTAAACCCCCAGTCTCCTACGAGCAGTACGTC.

This clonotype was observed many times. The V call is TRBV3-1, the J call TRBJ2-5, with 8 bases identical to TRBD2. The trim removed 4 bases at V and 3 bases at J, leaving 16 bases unmatched. Germline V gene data show CDR1 as LGHDT and CDR2 as YNNKEL (reference sequence). This CDR3 has 18 residues. CDR3 protein: CASSPRGVSGAPKETQYF. The CDR3 DNA reads as TGTGCCAGCAGCCCTCGGGGGGTTAGCGGGGCACCAAAAGAGACCCAGTACTTC.

The V gene is TRBV4-2, the J gene TRBJ2-5, with TRBD2 matching over 12 bases. The germline gives CDR1 LGHNA, CDR2 YNFKEQ. Trimming cost V 3 bases and J 5 bases; bases outside gene matches: 4. The CDR3 is made up of 15 amino acids. DNA of the CDR3: TGTGCCAGCAGCCAGGGGACTAGCGGGCGGGAGACCCAGTACTTC. It yields the protein CASSQGTSGRETQYF.

This clonotype was seen a handful of times. J is TRBJ1-3 and V is TRBV9; no reliable D call. Germline V lookup: CDR1 SGDLS, CDR2 YYNGEE. The V end was cut by 4 bases, the J end by 1 base, with 15 bases between. The CDR3 consists of 16 residues. CDR3 sequence (DNA): TGTGCCAGCAGCACCATTCCTGGGGAGTCTGGAAACACCATATATTTT. This translates into CASSTIPGESGNTIYF.

This chain connects TRBV6-6 to TRBJ2-4, with D uncertain. CDR1 is MNHNY, CDR2 SVGAGI, per germline (reference sequence). The CDR3 extends over 15 amino acids. Trimming shortened V by 6 bases and J by 0 bases, and 12 bases separated the two germline ends. For the CDR3, the DNA is TGTGCCAGCAGCCCACGTATGAAAGCCAAAAACATTCAGTACTTC. Residues: CASSPRMKAKNIQYF.

In its sample, this clonotype was seen a few times. This rearrangement joins TRBV4-2 to TRBJ1-1, with TRBD1 matching over 10 bases. The CDR3 has 16 residues. Germline V gives CDR1 LGHNA, CDR2 YNFKEQ. With 3 bases clipped from V and 2 bases from J, the junction kept 6 bases outside the gene matches. The CDR3 DNA reads as TGTGCCAGCAGCCACCTGACAGGGGGCGGAAACACTGAAGCTTTCTTT. Amino acid sequence: CASSHLTGGGNTEAFF.

This clonotype was counted at least ten times. The rearrangement links TRBV19 to TRBJ1-4; D is unclear. CDR3 length equals 15 residues. The V gene's germline CDR1 is LNHDA and CDR2 SQIVND (reference sequence). The ends were cut back, 5 bases at V and 4 bases at J, with 14 bases in the middle. The CDR3 sequence is CASSPTTPDNEKLFF. The DNA for the CDR3 is TGTGCCAGTAGTCCCACGACGCCGGATAATGAAAAACTGTTTTTT.

This clonotype was seen at least ten times. V usage is TRBV7-9 and J usage is TRBJ1-1, with D unclear. Looked up from germline, CDR1 is SEHNR and CDR2 is FQNEAQ (reference sequence). V lost 4 bases, J lost 3 bases, and 9 bases lay in between. The CDR3 loop spans 13 amino acids. In DNA form, the CDR3 reads TGTGCCAGCAGCTCAAACACCTACACTGAAGCTTTCTTT. This sequence encodes CASSSNTYTEAFF.

The chain employs TRBV7-9 and TRBJ2-1; D remains unclear. From germline, CDR1 is SEHNR and CDR2 FQNEAQ (reference sequence). Trimming stripped 6 bases from V and 6 bases from J, with 6 bases between. CDR3 size: 11 residues. The CDR3 bases are TGTGCCAGCAGTCGGTCCAATGAGCAGTTCTTC. Translation gives CASSRSNEQFF.

The chain employs TRBV5-1 and TRBJ2-1; D gene uncertain. Trimming left V 4 bases short and J 1 base short, with 12 bases between. The length of the CDR3 is 15 residues. The germline gives CDR1 SGHRS, CDR2 YFSETQ. Here the CDR3 DNA reads TGCGCCAGCAGCCCTCAGGACCGTTCCTACAATGAGCAGTTCTTC. It encodes CASSPQDRSYNEQFF. Complete variable domain (other parts from reference TRBV5-1 and TRBJ2-1): KAGVTQTPRYLIKTRGQQVTLSCSPISGHRSVSWYQQTPGQGLQFLFEYFSETQRNKGNFPGRFSGRQFSNSRSEMNVSTLELGDSALYLCASSPQDRSYNEQFFGPGTRLTVL.

V gene TRBV6-2 or TRBV6-3 combines with J gene TRBJ2-1; no definite D call. Deletions cut 7 bases from V and 0 bases from J, with 7 bases between. Germline CDR1 and CDR2: MNHEY and SVGEGT. The CDR3 extends over 13 amino acids. The CDR3 sequence is CASTRSSYNEQFF. The CDR3 region has the DNA TGTGCCAGCACCCGGAGCTCCTACAATGAGCAGTTCTTC.

This clonotype showed up just a few times. The genes are TRBV4-3 and TRBJ1-1; 11 nucleotides agree with TRBD1. V was clipped by 1 base and J by 0 bases; unmatched bases: 10. The CDR3 has 19 amino acids. Germline CDR1 LGHNA, CDR2 YSLEER. The CDR3 DNA sequence: TGCGCCAGCAGCCAAGCCGGACAGGGGGCCGATTACATGAACACTGAAGCTTTCTTT. It translates to CASSQAGQGADYMNTEAFF.

This clonotype has a handful of counts. The gene calls are TRBV3-1 and TRBJ2-3; the D call may be TRBD1 or TRBD2 (5 bases each). With 10 bases removed from V and 1 base from J, the gap between germline ends came to 18 bases. CDR3 length equals 15 residues. Germline CDR1 LGHDT, CDR2 YNNKEL (reference sequence). CDR3 sequence reads: CATQKGRWGTDTQYF. CDR3 in DNA: TGTGCCACCCAGAAGGGACGATGGGGCACAGATACGCAGTATTTT.

The table lists this clonotype with many counts. This rearrangement joins TRBV10-3 to TRBJ2-7; a weak D match, TRBD1 (6 bases). The CDR3 is made up of 12 amino acids. CDR1 and CDR2 (germline): ENHRY, SYGVKD. V dropped 5 bases and J dropped 4 bases, with 9 bases sitting between them. The CDR3 sequence: CAISLRGYEQYF. CDR3 nucleotide sequence: TGTGCCATCAGTCTCAGGGGATACGAGCAGTACTTC.

This clonotype came up a few times. The rearrangement uses TRBV20-1 and TRBJ2-5; TRBD1 aligns across 8 bases. This CDR3 contains 13 residues. Losses at the gene ends were 6 bases for V and 2 bases for J; bases not matched to a gene: 5. CDR1 and CDR2 (germline): DFQATT, SNEGSKA (reference sequence). The CDR3 region is CSARGQAQETQYF. Here the CDR3 DNA reads TGCAGTGCCAGGGGACAGGCTCAAGAGACCCAGTACTTC.

By share, this clonotype counts as medium-sized. This chain links TRBV5-1 with TRBJ1-4; no clear D. CDR1 and CDR2 (germline): SGHRS, YFSETQ. The CDR3 has 16 amino acids. V was trimmed by 0 bases and J by 8 bases, leaving 17 bases between them. The CDR3 here is CASSLGPSGDGEKLFF. Here the CDR3 DNA reads TGCGCCAGCAGCTTGGGTCCGTCGGGAGATGGGGAAAAACTGTTTTTT.

A few counts support this clonotype. The chain combines TRBV3-1 with TRBJ2-1; TRBD2 aligns across 12 bases. CDR1 LGHDT and CDR2 YNNKEL come from the germline V gene (reference sequence). CDR3 size: 16 residues. V gave up 1 base and J gave up 10 bases; unmatched junction bases: 8. CDR3 nucleotide sequence: TGTGCCAGCAGCCAAGGAAAACTAGCGGGGGGTGACGAGCAGTTCTTC. It translates to CASSQGKLAGGDEQFF.

This clonotype was seen more than once but under ten times. The chain carries TRBV10-3 and TRBJ2-3, with D unresolved. The CDR3 is 14 residues long. Germline CDR1 and CDR2: ENHRY and SYGVKD. V lost 3 bases and J 2 bases, leaving 9 bases between the germline ends. The CDR3 sequence: CAISDRATTDTQYF. CDR3 DNA: TGTGCCATCAGTGACCGGGCAACCACAGATACGCAGTATTTT.